This is a list of T cell receptor beta chains from one sample in a study of blood T cell repertoires in COVID-19. Sequencing used immunoSEQ multiplex PCR; TCRdb keeps in-frame clones, though not all of them. Of roughly 140,000 clones in the sample, around 86% were seen once. Source material: peripheral blood. These receptors came from a woman aged 80 or over with acute or convalescent COVID-19. Both conserved end residues are part of each CDR3. Fields, in order: clone size, D gene, J gene, V gene, CDR3 DNA, CDR3 protein. A D gene is named only where the DNA matches it firmly. Clone size, where shown, is once, few, many, or a class for clones that have expanded.

abundance: NA; d_gene: NA; j_gene: TRBJ1-2; v_gene: TRBV6-5; CDR3nt: TGTGCCAGCAGTTACTCGGCCCTTTATGGCTACACCTTC; CDR3aa: CASSYSALYGYTF
abundance: NA; d_gene: NA; j_gene: TRBJ1-5; v_gene: TRBV21-1; CDR3nt: TGTGCCAGCGGCCTCCGGGACAGGGGAACCAGAGGCCGAAATCAGCCCCAGCATTTT; CDR3aa: CASGLRDRGTRGRNQPQHF
abundance: NA; d_gene: TRBD1; j_gene: TRBJ2-4; v_gene: TRBV5-6; CDR3nt: TGTGCCAGCACCGAACTAGGACAGGGGAGCATTCAGTACTTC; CDR3aa: CASTELGQGSIQYF
abundance: few; d_gene: TRBD2; j_gene: TRBJ2-1; v_gene: TRBV7-8; CDR3nt: TGTGCCAGCAGCTTAGTTTTATATGGTAGCGGGGAGTTCTACAATGAGCAGTTCTTC; CDR3aa: CASSLVLYGSGEFYNEQFF
abundance: NA; d_gene: TRBD2; j_gene: TRBJ2-5; v_gene: TRBV20-1; CDR3nt: TGCAGTGCTAGTCCCGGGACTACCGAAGAGACCCAGTACTTC; CDR3aa: CSASPGTTEETQYF
abundance: NA; d_gene: TRBD2; j_gene: TRBJ2-1; v_gene: TRBV2; CDR3nt: TGTGCCAGCAGTGAGTTGCCTAGCGGGGTTACTTACAATGAGCAGTTCTTC; CDR3aa: CASSELPSGVTYNEQFF
abundance: NA; d_gene: TRBD2; j_gene: TRBJ2-5; v_gene: TRBV4-1; CDR3nt: TGCGCCAGCAGCCAAGAGGCTAGCGGTTCTCTCCAAGAGACCCAGTACTTC; CDR3aa: CASSQEASGSLQETQYF
abundance: NA; d_gene: TRBD2; j_gene: TRBJ2-3; v_gene: TRBV2; CDR3nt: TGTGCCAGCAGCCCCCCCAGCGGGAGGGCAGATACGCAGTATTTT; CDR3aa: CASSPPSGRADTQYF
abundance: NA; d_gene: NA; j_gene: TRBJ1-1; v_gene: TRBV3-1/TRBV3-2; CDR3nt: TGTGCCAGCAGTCCTATCGCGAACACTGAAGCTTTCTTT; CDR3aa: CASSPIANTEAFF
abundance: NA; d_gene: TRBD1; j_gene: TRBJ2-5; v_gene: TRBV28; CDR3nt: TGTGCCAGCAGTTTCGGTAGGGGGCGAGAGACCCAGTACTTC; CDR3aa: CASSFGRGRETQYF
abundance: NA; d_gene: TRBD1; j_gene: TRBJ2-2; v_gene: TRBV2; CDR3nt: TGTGCCAGCAGGGAGAGACAGGGTAACACCGGGGAGCTGTTTTTT; CDR3aa: CASRERQGNTGELFF
abundance: few; d_gene: NA; j_gene: TRBJ2-6; v_gene: TRBV5-4; CDR3nt: TGTGCCAGCACCCCGGACTTGCCCCGCTCTGGGGCCAACGTCCTGACTTTC; CDR3aa: CASTPDLPRSGANVLTF
abundance: NA; d_gene: NA; j_gene: TRBJ1-5; v_gene: TRBV23-1; CDR3nt: TGCGCCAGCTCTCTATTGACAGTTTACAATCAGCCCCAGCATTTT; CDR3aa: CASSLLTVYNQPQHF
abundance: NA; d_gene: NA; j_gene: TRBJ1-5; v_gene: TRBV6-5; CDR3nt: TGTGCCAGCAGTCAACGGAGGGACCAGCCCCAGCATTTT; CDR3aa: CASSQRRDQPQHF
abundance: few; d_gene: TRBD1; j_gene: TRBJ1-2; v_gene: TRBV28; CDR3nt: TGTGCCAGCAGTTGGACAGGGGGCCATGGCTACACCTTC; CDR3aa: CASSWTGGHGYTF
abundance: NA; d_gene: NA; j_gene: TRBJ2-7; v_gene: TRBV19; CDR3nt: TGTGCCAGTAGCCCAGGGGGGGAGCAGTACTTC; CDR3aa: CASSPGGEQYF
abundance: NA; d_gene: NA; j_gene: TRBJ1-5; v_gene: TRBV5-6; CDR3nt: TGTGCCAGCAGCCGGGGGTATGATCAGCCCCAGCATTTT; CDR3aa: CASSRGYDQPQHF
abundance: NA; d_gene: TRBD2; j_gene: TRBJ2-7; v_gene: TRBV7-6; CDR3nt: TGTGCCAGCAGCTTTGGGGCGAGCGGGGGGGCCGGGTACGAGCAGTACTTC; CDR3aa: CASSFGASGGAGYEQYF
abundance: once; d_gene: NA; j_gene: TRBJ1-4; v_gene: TRBV2; CDR3nt: TGTGCCAGCAGTGAAGAACAGGGCAATAAACTGTTTTTT; CDR3aa: CASSEEQGNKLFF
abundance: NA; d_gene: NA; j_gene: TRBJ1-1; v_gene: TRBV11-2; CDR3nt: TGTGCCAGCAGTCATCCCGGGTTAATTAATGAAGCTTTCTTT; CDR3aa: CASSHPGLINEAFF
abundance: NA; d_gene: TRBD2; j_gene: TRBJ2-7; v_gene: TRBV5-1; CDR3nt: TGCGCCAGCAGCAGAGGACTAGCGGGGTCTACCTACGAGCAGTACTTC; CDR3aa: CASSRGLAGSTYEQYF